This TCR beta chain was sequenced in a study of T cell changes during pregnancy in multiple sclerosis. The table lists this clone with a count of one. This CDR3 is 15 amino acids long. Trimming removed 0 bases from V and 10 bases from J; junction bases left unmatched: 9. Germline CDR1 SGDLS, CDR2 YYNGEE. The protocol was immunoSEQ multiplex PCR, while the TCRdb copy is restricted to in-frame clones and leaves out a portion. The sample consists of some 11,000 clones, around 86% of them appearing once. The sample in question was CD8+ T cells from peripheral blood mononuclear cells, obtained in the second trimester of pregnancy. The chain carries TRBV9 and TRBJ2-1, with 8 bases matching TRBD2. This TCR was sampled from a female donor in good health, enrolled as a control in a pregnancy study. This CDR3 is CASSVASAGGTEQFF. The DNA for the CDR3 is TGTGCCAGCAGCGTAGCTTCGGCGGGGGGAACGGAGCAGTTCTTC.